Listed here is a single TCR beta chain. Its cognate antigen is unknown. TCRdb's table, derived via immunoSEQ multiplex PCR, lists solely in-frame clones and lacks some. Seen here are about 67,000 clones, about nine tenths observed once, and the top ten hold 4% to 4.5%. This sample was taken from a study of chemoradiotherapy in HPV16-positive cancers. Study-level background: A couple of HPV16-positive patients' cells yielded candidate HPV-specific clones and common motifs. Study outcomes and limitations: During treatment, candidate HPV-specific clones and E7-related motifs expanded in tumor. HPV-specific T cells were functionally defined from only a couple of HPV16-positive patients. HPV-responsive T-cell expansion during chemoradiotherapy was linked to improved recurrence-free survival in HPV16-positive patients.

This TCR was sampled from a human donor with HPV-associated anogenital cancer. The sequencing used blood, collected from a patient who underwent chemoradiotherapy.

The CDR3 loop is CASSKLNRGTTDTQYF. CDR3 bases: TGTGCCAGCAGCAAACTTAACAGGGGGACCACAGATACGCAGTATTTT. The chain joins TRBV5-6 to TRBJ2-3; 8 bases align to TRBD1. The V and J ends lost 4 bases and 2 bases, in that order; junction bases with no gene match: 9. The V gene's germline CDR1 is SGHDT and CDR2 YYEEEE. This CDR3 is built from 16 residues.